This T cell receptor (beta chain) was documented in a study of T cell responses to AZD1222 COVID-19 vaccine. Overall study findings and caveats: Two doses of AZD1222 preceded a rise in Spike-specific TCR breadth and depth. The sample set comprised mostly white British donors with more females, and clonal diversity was possibly underestimated.

The table came from immunoSEQ multiplex PCR; TCRdb's copy has only in-frame clones and leaves some out. The sample shows roughly 100,000 clones, over 70% of them seen only once. Concerning this clone itself: The antigen is unknown.

Germline V gene lookup returns CDR1 MDHEN and CDR2 SYDVKM. V was trimmed by 6 bases and J by 6 bases, leaving 27 bases between them. This CDR3 is 17 amino acids long. This TCR derives from an adult in good health. The chain combines TRBV28 with TRBJ2-7; D possibly corresponds to TRBD1 (8 bases). The sample was peripheral blood, taken on day 0 of AZD1222 vaccination. For the CDR3, the DNA is TGTGCCAGCAGATCCCTACGGGGGGACAGGATGCGTCTCGAGCAGTACTTC. It is translated as CASRSLRGDRMRLEQYF.